The rows below give T cell receptor beta chains drawn from one sample of a study of T cell repertoires in cytomegalovirus infection. TCRdb called the reads again in MiXCR, with one record for every CDR3 protein. The table shows some 240,000 distinct CDR3 sequences, with 17% occurring only once. Material for sequencing was CD8+ T cells from PBMCs. These receptors originate from a human donor in good health (CMV status not recorded). Some clones in this sample may be carry-over from other donors' samples. CDR3s include the opening cysteine and the closing phenylalanine or tryptophan. The D gene is left open where the match is weak. The listing skips clone size in some rows; elsewhere it reads once, few, many or a size class.

V gene	J gene	D gene	clone size	CDR3 DNA	CDR3 protein
TRBV7-3	TRBJ2-2	TRBD2	few	TGTGCCAGCAGCGTATCGGGACTAGCGGGGGGGCGTCCCGGGGAGCTGTTTTTT	CASSVSGLAGGRPGELFF
TRBV7-2	TRBJ2-7	NA	many	TGTGCCAGCAGCTTATGGGACGCCACCTACGAGCAGTACTTC	CASSLWDATYEQYF
TRBV7-7	TRBJ1-4	NA	NA	TGTGCTGTTAGAGGGAAGGAAAAACTGTTTTTT	CAVRGKEKLFF
TRBV6-6	TRBJ2-7	NA	NA	TGTGCCAGCAGCTTCGGGCAGTTCTACGAGCAGTACTTC	CASSFGQFYEQYF
TRBV12-3/TRBV12-4	TRBJ2-1	TRBD1	once	TGTGCCAGCAGTTTTTATCAGACAGGGGGCCGGTCCTACAATGAGCAGTTCTTC	CASSFYQTGGRSYNEQFF
TRBV29-1	TRBJ1-2	TRBD1	few	TGCAGCGTTGTGGCGCAGGGGGACTATGGCTACACCTTC	CSVVAQGDYGYTF
TRBV2	TRBJ2-7	NA	NA	TGTGCCAGCAGTGAATTTGTCGAGCAGTACTTC	CASSEFVEQYF
TRBV5-1	TRBJ1-6	NA	NA	TGCGCCAGCAGCCCCCAGGGGTACAACTCACCCCTCCACTTT	CASSPQGYNSPLHF
TRBV12-3/TRBV12-4	TRBJ2-2	TRBD1	few	TGTGCCAGCTACGACTTGGGACAGTCCGACACCGGGGAGCTGTTTTTT	CASYDLGQSDTGELFF
TRBV7-2	TRBJ2-7	NA	many	TGTGCCAGCAGCTATGGGACCGAGCAGTACTTC	CASSYGTEQYF
TRBV14	TRBJ2-1	TRBD1	few	TGTGCCAGCAGCCTAAAGTTTGGACCCGCGGGACAGGGCTTTCCCAATGAGCAGTTCTTC	CASSLKFGPAGQGFPNEQFF
TRBV28	TRBJ1-2	TRBD1	few	TGTGCCAGCAGTTTCGGGACAGGGGGAAACTATGGCTACACCTTC	CASSFGTGGNYGYTF
TRBV11-2	TRBJ1-1	NA	few	TGTGCCAGCCTACGGGTGTCCGGTCCGAACACTGAAGCTTTCTTT	CASLRVSGPNTEAFF
TRBV6-6	TRBJ2-1	TRBD1	many	TGTGCCAGCAGTCCCCCCGGACAGGGGACTGAGCAGTTCTTC	CASSPPGQGTEQFF
TRBV6-2/TRBV6-3	TRBJ2-6	NA	few	TGTGCCAGCGGTCCCCTCTTATCTGGGGCCAACGTCCTGACTTTC	CASGPLLSGANVLTF
TRBV7-2	TRBJ1-1	NA	many	TGTGCCAGCAGCGTCGGGGGCGTGAACACTGAAGCTTTCTTT	CASSVGGVNTEAFF
TRBV20-1	TRBJ1-2	TRBD1	few	TGCAGTGCTCTCACAGGGGGAAGCTATGGCTACACCTTC	CSALTGGSYGYTF
TRBV6-8	TRBJ2-2	TRBD1	many	TGTGCCAGCAGTTCCCGGGACAGAGACACCGGGGAGCTGTTTTTT	CASSSRDRDTGELFF
TRBV2	TRBJ2-2	NA	few	TGTGCCAGCACCGGGGAAGGACTCAACACCGGGGAGCTGTTTTTT	CASTGEGLNTGELFF
TRBV4-3	TRBJ2-1	TRBD2	NA	TGCGCCAGCAGCCAAGGGACTAGCGGGGGACCATACAATGAGCAGTTCTTC	CASSQGTSGGPYNEQFF
TRBV7-4	TRBJ2-7	NA	NA	TGTGCCAGCAGCTCCCCAGGGGATTACTACGAGCAGTACTTC	CASSSPGDYYEQYF
TRBV27	TRBJ2-2	TRBD2	few	TGTGCCAGCACCTCGCTGGGGACTACGAACACCGGGGAGCTGTTTTTT	CASTSLGTTNTGELFF
TRBV20-1	TRBJ1-5	TRBD1	few	TGCAGTGCCGAGGGAGAAGTAAGAGGGGGCCGGCAGCATTTT	CSAEGEVRGGRQHF
TRBV19	TRBJ1-5	NA	few	TGTGCCAGTAGTCTCTACCCAGGCAATCAGCCCCAGCATTTT	CASSLYPGNQPQHF
TRBV20-1	TRBJ2-7	NA	NA	TGCAGTGCTAGAGAGTTAGAGGGCTACGAGCAGTACTTC	CSARELEGYEQYF
TRBV7-9	TRBJ1-1	NA	few	TGTGCCAGCCGCACCCCAGGGGAAAGGACTGAAGCTTTCTTT	CASRTPGERTEAFF
TRBV4-2	TRBJ2-7	TRBD2	NA	TGTGCCAGCAGCCAAGAAGGACTAGCGGGGGGGCTTCCCTACGAGCAGTACTTC	CASSQEGLAGGLPYEQYF
TRBV29-1	TRBJ1-1	NA	NA	TGCAGCGTTGAGTTTTTCGTGCAGCCCAACACTGAAGCTTTCTTT	CSVEFFVQPNTEAFF
TRBV7-4	TRBJ2-1	NA	NA	TGTGCCAGCAGCTTCATCGAGGCAGTGAGCTCCTACAATGAGCAGTTCTTC	CASSFIEAVSSYNEQFF
TRBV11-2	TRBJ2-6	NA	many	TGTGCCAGCAACCCTTTAGGGGGGGGGGACGGCGACCTTAGGAGTGGGGCCAACGTCCTGACTTTC	CASNPLGGGDGDLRSGANVLTF
TRBV12-5	TRBJ1-5	TRBD1	many	TGTGCTAGTGGTCCCCATGGGGGACAGGGGGCGATCTCAAATCAGCCCCAGCATTTT	CASGPHGGQGAISNQPQHF
TRBV28	TRBJ1-1	NA	few	TGTGCCAGCGGGTCCCGAGGGTTGGGAGAGGCTTTCTTT	CASGSRGLGEAFF
TRBV2	TRBJ1-2	TRBD1	few	TGTGCCAGCAGTGATGGGACAGTCTCAGTCCGGGGCTATGGCTACACCTTC	CASSDGTVSVRGYGYTF
TRBV7-3	TRBJ2-3	NA	many	TGTGCCAGCAGCTTAACGGAGGGAACAGATACGCAGTATTTT	CASSLTEGTDTQYF
TRBV12-3/TRBV12-4	TRBJ1-1	TRBD1	many	TGTGCCAGCTACCTAACAGGGGGGGGCACTGAAGCTTTCTTT	CASYLTGGGTEAFF
TRBV12-3/TRBV12-4	TRBJ2-3	NA	few	TGTGCCAGCAGTTTACAGACGAGCACAGATACGCAGTATTTT	CASSLQTSTDTQYF
TRBV2	TRBJ2-7	NA	many	TGTGCCAGCAGTGATCTGGGACGGACTAACTACGAGCAGTACTTC	CASSDLGRTNYEQYF
TRBV7-6	TRBJ2-7	NA	NA	TGTGCCAGCAGTTTAACGGGGGGCCCCCTCTACGAGCAGTACTTC	CASSLTGGPLYEQYF
TRBV25-1	TRBJ1-1	NA	NA	TGTGCCAGCAGCCCCGGGACCTTAGTGAACACTGAAGCTTTCTTT	CASSPGTLVNTEAFF
TRBV11-2	TRBJ2-7	NA	many	TGTGCCAGCAGCTTAGATCGGGGGCTCACCTACGAGCAGTACTTC	CASSLDRGLTYEQYF
TRBV20-1	TRBJ2-2	NA	NA	TGCAGTGCGCCAGACTTGAACACCGAGGAGCTGTTTTTT	CSAPDLNTEELFF
TRBV4-1	TRBJ2-7	NA	NA	TGCGCCAGCAGCCACTCACTGGGGGTGGGATCCTACGAGCAGTACTTC	CASSHSLGVGSYEQYF
TRBV12-3/TRBV12-4	TRBJ2-5	NA	few	TGTGCCAGCAGGTTCTTGGGCGGGGAAGAGACCCAGTACTTC	CASRFLGGEETQYF
TRBV13	TRBJ1-4	NA	NA	TGTGCCAGCAGATCCCGGGACACCGGCGGTGAAAAACTGTTTTTT	CASRSRDTGGEKLFF
TRBV19	TRBJ1-2	NA	NA	TGTGCCAGTGATCCGGGGGCGAACTATGGCTACACCTTC	CASDPGANYGYTF
TRBV5-1	TRBJ2-3	TRBD2	NA	TGCGCCAGCAGTTACAGCGGGGTAGATACGCAGTATTTT	CASSYSGVDTQYF
TRBV6-5	TRBJ2-7	TRBD1	NA	TGTGCCAGCAGTTACACTTCAGGGGGCTCCTACGAGCAGTACTTC	CASSYTSGGSYEQYF
TRBV6-5	TRBJ2-2	TRBD2	few	TGTGCCAGCAGTGCCTCCGGGACTAGCGGATCCACCGGGGAGCTGTTTTTT	CASSASGTSGSTGELFF
TRBV6-2/TRBV6-3	TRBJ2-7	NA	NA	TGTGCCAGCAGTTACAGTAAAACCAACTCCTACGAGCAGTACTTC	CASSYSKTNSYEQYF
TRBV7-9	TRBJ2-1	TRBD1	many	TGTGCCAGCAGCCAAAGACAGGGGTCCTACAATGAGCAGTTCTTC	CASSQRQGSYNEQFF
TRBV29-1	TRBJ2-3	NA	NA	TGCAGCGTTGTTCTAATCGGTGGAGATACGCAGTATTTT	CSVVLIGGDTQYF
TRBV7-9	TRBJ2-1	TRBD1	many	TGTGCCAGCAGCCCGACAGGGGGGAATGAGCAGTTCTTC	CASSPTGGNEQFF
TRBV5-5	TRBJ2-2	NA	NA	TGTGCCAGCAGCTTGGTAATGGTGGACCCTTCGAACACCGGGGAGCTGTTTTTT	CASSLVMVDPSNTGELFF
TRBV29-1	TRBJ1-2	NA	NA	TGCAGCGTTGAATTCGGGAAATATGGCTACACCTTC	CSVEFGKYGYTF
TRBV7-2	TRBJ2-7	TRBD1	many	TGTGCCAGCAGCTGGGGACAGCAATTCTACGAGCAGTACTTC	CASSWGQQFYEQYF